Sequencing of this T cell receptor (beta chain) was carried out in a study of PD-L1 blockade in urothelial cancer (TCRdb year 2017). For the wider study: Every patient began therapy around 2014 and was given atezolizumab 1,200 mg intravenously every 3 weeks. About nine tenths of the roughly 29 patients were males with bladder-origin urothelial cancer, and about 65% of the 29 reported a prior smoking history. Patients had an ECOG performance status of 0 or 1 and had received between 0 and 3 prior chemotherapy regimens. Blood samples were analyzed at two time points: 3 weeks after treatment start (second dose) and 6 weeks after treatment start. A median of about 140,000 T cells and some 84,000 unique TCRs was obtained from blood samples, and a median clonality of roughly 0.08 was observed. An exploratory multi-omic analysis was conducted of the somatic, immune and clinical correlates of response to PD-L1 blockade with atezolizumab in urothelial cancer. Pretreatment tumor samples, along with matched peripheral blood collected serially before and after atezolizumab treatment, underwent TCR sequencing. Progression-free survival longer than 6 months counted as durable clinical benefit, and TCR features were additionally tested against both progression-free and overall survival. In the same patients, whole exome sequencing and RNA sequencing of pretreatment tumors were performed in addition to TCR sequencing. Durable clinical benefit was achieved by nine patients but not by the remaining 20. Twenty-nine patients had pretreatment blood TCR-seq, around 25 had at least one posttreatment blood collection, and around 25 had tumor TCR-seq.

For this clone: Its antigen is still unknown. Base qualities are not provided; no much larger clone lies one nucleotide away.

The paper as a whole reports these results and caveats: Improved progression-free and overall survival was associated with having pretreatment peripheral blood TCR clonality below the median. Greater expansion of tumor-associated TCR clones in peripheral blood 3 weeks after the start of treatment was observed in patients with durable benefit (n of about 20, p = 0.022). Small sample size (n ≈ 28) and many exploratory analyses mean the results are intended to be hypothesis-generating.

This specimen's time point label, per the study, means: peripheral blood 6 weeks after treatment start. A cohort of 25 to 30 patients with locally advanced or metastatic urothelial carcinoma, treated at Memorial Sloan Kettering on a trial protocol, was included. Peripheral blood mononuclear cells were collected pretreatment and during treatment, with between 1 and 8 total time points per patient. The Qiagen DNeasy Blood extraction kit was used to purify genomic DNA from total PBMCs and tumor samples. PBMCs were collected pretreatment and during treatment and were isolated and stored as previously described. The CDR3 spans 14 residues, from the cysteine through the phenylalanine. Kept here is only the CDR3 DNA, which spans 42 bases and is read in frame from base 1. The germline V gene sets CDR1 to SGHAT and CDR2 to FQNNGV. V drops 1 base and J drops 3 bases, leaving 6 bases in between. Synthetic TCR analog templates were spiked into each PCR so that absolute template abundance could be estimated from read counts. TCRbeta CDR3 regions were amplified from genomic DNA with bias-controlled V and J gene primers using the immunoSEQ assay. Sequencing of rearranged TCRbeta segments was performed at approximately 20X coverage. Per the authors' processing: Clustering was used to correct sequencing errors, and CDR3s were annotated against IMGT to assign V, D and J genes. Only productive TCRbeta rearrangements were used in downstream analyses, excluding out-of-frame or stop-codon sequences. To compute clonality, Shannon entropy was normalized by the log of the number of unique productive sequences and then subtracted from one. Fisher's exact test with Benjamini-Hochberg correction, using a cutoff of adjusted p below 0.01, was how clones that differed between time points or between blood and tumor were identified. In TCRdb, the immuneACCESS table is reduced to in-frame sequences with V and J assigned. These tables do not hold every clone; where another copy was compared, an unresolved V gene accounts for under half, and the others remain unexplained. V, J and clone size are those of that table, while D and trimming were read from the DNA. This sample lists over 70,000 clones; roughly 85% were detected once. The ten largest clones take up around 7.7% of the sample.

The receptor was derived from a man between 65 and 80 years old with urothelial cancer. The sample in question was PBMCs, obtained around atezolizumab (anti-PD-L1) treatment. The rearrangement combines TRBV11-2 with TRBJ1-4; possibly the D gene is TRBD1, per 5 matching bases. The nucleotide sequence is TGTGCCAGCAGCTTAGTAGGGGCTAATGAAAAACTGTTTTTT. This gives the protein CASSLVGANEKLFF.